In this sample, the clone carrying this TCR beta chain turned up a few times. Antigen: not known. All of the isolated RNA was reverse transcribed, so expressed TCRB transcripts were sequenced. Roughly 3.4 million reads per sample on average were obtained from naive, central memory and regulatory T cell samples. Assay: immunoSEQ multiplex PCR; the TCRdb copy retains only in-frame clones and omits some. Counted here are more than 250,000 clones, 14% occurring once; the ten biggest clones make up 0.017%. In germline, CDR1 is SQVTM, CDR2 ANQGSEA. The CDR3 contains 11 residues. Deletions cut 6 bases from V and 1 base from J, with 6 bases between. This sample was taken from a study of beta chain features in type 1 diabetes. Study-level information: What patients shared with healthy donors was a similar profile of age, gender and cell yields. Study outcomes and limitations: The similarity of naive, central memory and Treg TCRB repertoires appeared greater among patients than among healthy donors. Type 1 diabetes patients showed a moderate but significant shortening of TCRB CDR3s in all four CD4+ subsets. The study found fewer insertions and more deletions at VDJ junctions in type 1 diabetes patients.

Input material: naive CD4+ T cells from blood. This receptor was identified in a man in his thirties or forties with type 1 diabetes. The rearrangement uses TRBV29-1 and TRBJ1-1; D is ambiguous. As DNA, the CDR3 is TGCAGCGTCCTCAGGAACACTGAAGCTTTCTTT. It is translated as CSVLRNTEAFF.